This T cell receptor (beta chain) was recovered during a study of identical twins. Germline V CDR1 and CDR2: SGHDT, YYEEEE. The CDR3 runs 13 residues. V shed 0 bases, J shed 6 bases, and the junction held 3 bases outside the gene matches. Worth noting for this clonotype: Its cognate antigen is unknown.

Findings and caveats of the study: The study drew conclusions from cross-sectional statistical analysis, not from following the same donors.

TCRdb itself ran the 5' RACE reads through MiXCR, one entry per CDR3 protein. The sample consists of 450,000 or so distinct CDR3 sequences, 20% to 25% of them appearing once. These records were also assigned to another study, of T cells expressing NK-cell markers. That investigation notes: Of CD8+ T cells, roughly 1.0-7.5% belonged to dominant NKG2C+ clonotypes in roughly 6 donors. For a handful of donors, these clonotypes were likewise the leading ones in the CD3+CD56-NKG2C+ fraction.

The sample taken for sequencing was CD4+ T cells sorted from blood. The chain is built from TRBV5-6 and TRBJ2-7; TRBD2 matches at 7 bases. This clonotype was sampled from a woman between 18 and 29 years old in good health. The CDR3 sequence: CASSLESGTEQYF. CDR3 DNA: TGTGCCAGCAGCTTGGAAAGCGGGACCGAGCAGTACTTC.